The 26 T cell receptor beta chains listed next were all sequenced from one sample in a study of T cells in Graves' hyperthyroidism and ophthalmopathy (dated by TCRdb to the late 2010s). Receptors were amplified or captured by multiplex PCR. The data were produced on an Illumina HiSeq 2000. TCR beta CDR3 regions were amplified from RNA transcripts. For the first round of RT-PCR on the TCR CDR3, the HTBI primer set was used together with the Qiagen OneStep RT-PCR kit. The raw public data were reprocessed by TCRdb itself: fastp quality trimming at Q25, MiXCR clonotype calling, in-frame beta chains only. Identical CDR3 proteins give one entry, which carries the most common genes and DNA. This sample is represented by fewer than 25,000 distinct CDR3 sequences; around 54% of them were singletons. Around 25% of the sample is taken by the ten largest. Sequencing was performed on blood. The source is a woman aged 40 to 50 with Graves' hyperthyroidism that later progressed to Graves' ophthalmopathy.

The CDR3 DNA reads TGTGCCAGCAGCTCCTGGACTAGCCAGGATGAGCAGTTCTTC. Residues: CASSSWTSQDEQFF. The J gene is TRBJ2-1, the V gene TRBV11-2; 8 bases match TRBD2. Germline CDR1 SGHAT, CDR2 FQNNGV. V was pared by 4 bases and J by 8 bases, with 7 bases of the junction left unmatched. The CDR3 sequence is 14 residues long.

About this clonotype: No conserved phenylalanine or tryptophan ends this CDR3, so it is likely a read error. The V call is TRBV7-9, the J call TRBJ2-2, with 8 positions matching TRBD2. With 6 bases clipped from V and 6 bases from J, the junction kept 12 bases outside the gene matches. From germline, CDR1 is SEHNR and CDR2 FQNEAQ (reference sequence). The CDR3 consists of 16 residues. The CDR3 protein is CASRIRFREGAGELFS. Here the CDR3 DNA reads TGTGCCAGCAGGATAAGGTTCCGGGAGGGCGCCGGGGAGCTGTTTTCT.

Within the sample, this clonotype is medium-sized (0.01 to 0.1%). The chain couples TRBV15 to TRBJ1-4; unclear D gene. Germline CDR1 and CDR2: LNHNV and YYDKDF (reference sequence). Trimming left V 5 bases short and J 4 bases short, with 8 bases between. The length of the CDR3 is 13 residues. This CDR3 reads CATSLGGNEKLFF. CDR3 bases: TGTGCCACCAGCTTAGGCGGTAATGAAAAACTGTTTTTT.

The rearrangement uses TRBV20-1 and TRBJ2-1; 8 positions match TRBD2. This CDR3 has 15 residues. Germline V gene sequence: CDR1 DFQATT, CDR2 SNEGSKA (reference sequence). V shed 1 base and J 5 bases; nucleotides not matched to a gene: 7. The CDR3 coding sequence is TGCAGTGCTAGAGTGGCGGGAGGTGTCCACAATGAGCAGTTCTTC. Its translation: CSARVAGGVHNEQFF.

This clonotype is deemed medium-sized. The gene calls are TRBV5-1 and TRBJ1-6, with D perhaps matching TRBD1 (6 bases). The CDR3 is 13 amino acids. The germline gives CDR1 SGHRS, CDR2 YFSETQ. Deletions cut 4 bases from V and 11 bases from J, with 13 bases between. DNA of the CDR3: TGCGCCAGCAGCCAAGACGCAGGGGCACCCCTCCACTTT. Amino acids: CASSQDAGAPLHF.

Within the sample, this clonotype is medium-sized. At one boundary the junction diverges from the germline segment, which might be a read error. The rearrangement joins TRBV7-2 to TRBJ1-2; D might be TRBD1 (5 bases). This CDR3 is built from 14 residues. Germline CDR1 and CDR2: SGHTA and FQGNSA. CDR3 sequence reads: CASSLVPQDYGYTF. In nucleotides, the CDR3 is TGTGCCAGTAGCTTAGTCCCACAGGACTATGGCTACACCTTC.

The chain couples TRBV20-1 to TRBJ2-5; 11 bases align to TRBD2. Trimming cost V 6 bases and J 5 bases; bases outside gene matches: 8. In germline, CDR1 is DFQATT, CDR2 SNEGSKA (reference sequence). This CDR3 region has 14 residues. CDR3 protein: CSAVLAGEGETQYF. CDR3 coding DNA: TGCAGTGCGGTACTAGCGGGAGAGGGGGAGACCCAGTACTTC.

This clonotype is termed medium-sized. The CDR3 loop is CASSALGLDSPLHF. CDR3 DNA sequence: TGCGCCAGCAGTGCCCTTGGTCTCGATTCACCCCTCCACTTT. The chain uses TRBV10-2 and TRBJ1-6; D is unclear. Germline assignment: CDR1 WSHSY and CDR2 SAAADI. The CDR3 extends over 14 amino acids. V lost 4 bases and J 8 bases, leaving 12 bases between the germline ends.

The chain combines TRBV4-1 with TRBJ2-7; possibly TRBD1 or TRBD2 for D (6 bases each). CDR1 is MGHRA and CDR2 is YSYEKL in the germline V gene. Trimming removed 0 bases at V and 3 bases at J, with 12 bases between. The CDR3 has 15 residues. The DNA for the CDR3 is TGCGCCAGCAGCCAAGAGTCCGGGGGCGGCTACGAGCAGTACTTC. It is translated as CASSQESGGGYEQYF.

As for this clonotype: The DNA is omitted, as the CDR3 cannot be located on it reliably, and the CDR3 follows TCRdb's listing. This chain links TRBV24-1 with TRBJ2-7; the table gives TRBD2 as D, unverified against the DNA. The CDR3 spans 23 amino acids, including both terminal residues. Germline-derived CDR1 and CDR2 are KGHDR and SFDVKD. The CDR3 region is CATSDSALYLCASSLEGIYEQYF.

This clonotype was observed a few times. This is likely a read error, given that the CDR3 carries no conserved phenylalanine or tryptophan at its end. The V gene is TRBV20-1, the J gene TRBJ1-1; no clear D. In germline, CDR1 is DFQATT, CDR2 SNEGSKA (reference sequence). The germline V and J ends were trimmed by 0 bases and 1 base, with 9 bases remaining between them. The CDR3 is made up of 14 amino acids. Here the CDR3 reads CSARDQTTNTEAFL. The CDR3 DNA reads as TGCAGTGCTAGAGACCAGACTACGAACACTGAAGCTTTCCTT.

CDR3 sequence (DNA): TGCAGTGCTAGCGGACTAGCGGGAGAACGCACCTACGAGCAGTACTTC. Its protein is CSASGLAGERTYEQYF. The chain is built from TRBV20-1 and TRBJ2-7; 13 bases match TRBD2. Germline V gene data show CDR1 as DFQATT and CDR2 as SNEGSKA (reference sequence). The CDR3 totals 16 residues. V shed 3 bases and J 2 bases; nucleotides not matched to a gene: 7.

The V and J genes are TRBV15 and TRBJ1-2; D might be TRBD1 (5 bases). In germline, CDR1 is LNHNV, CDR2 YYDKDF (reference sequence). V was clipped by 5 bases and J by 2 bases, with 9 bases between them. The CDR3 covers 13 residues. CDR3 residues: CATSLDRNYGYTF. CDR3 bases: TGTGCCACCAGCCTCGACAGAAACTATGGCTACACCTTC.

In this sample, this clonotype turned up many times. DNA of the CDR3: TGCAGTGCTAGTCACAGGGGTTGGGGGACTGAAGCTTTCTTT. It is translated as CSASHRGWGTEAFF. This chain joins TRBV20-1 and TRBJ1-1; 7 bases line up with TRBD1. The germline gives CDR1 DFQATT, CDR2 SNEGSKA (reference sequence). V lost 3 bases to trimming and J lost 5 bases; unmatched junction nucleotides: 9. This CDR3 has 14 amino acids.

This rearrangement joins TRBV6-4 to TRBJ2-3; 7 positions match TRBD1. CDR3 size: 13 residues. Trimming at V came to 6 bases and at J to 2 bases, leaving 2 bases not matched to a gene. Germline V gene sequence: CDR1 MRHNA, CDR2 SNTAGT. The CDR3 coding sequence is TGTGCCAGCAGCGGGACAGACACAGATACGCAGTATTTT. This translates into CASSGTDTDTQYF.

This clonotype was seen more than once but under ten times. The chain joins TRBV24-1 to TRBJ1-2, with D possibly being TRBD1 (6 bases). Trimming took off 3 bases at V and 2 bases at J, with 12 bases between the two ends. Looked up from germline, CDR1 is KGHDR and CDR2 is SFDVKD. The CDR3 length is 15 residues. The CDR3 DNA reads as TGTGCCACCAGTGATCGACAGGAGGGGAACTATGGCTACACCTTC. Translation gives CATSDRQEGNYGYTF.

As regards this clonotype: One end of the junction does not line up with germline, which may come from a read error. This chain joins TRBV5-1 and TRBJ1-1, with TRBD1 identical over 9 bases. The CDR3 loop spans 15 amino acids. Germline assignment: CDR1 SGHRS and CDR2 YFSETQ. CDR3 protein: CASSLGDRDNTEALF. Here the CDR3 DNA reads TGCGCCAGCAGCTTGGGGGACAGGGACAACACTGAAGCTCTCTTT.

Concerning this clonotype: Mismatch with germline at one junction end may stem from a read error. This chain links TRBV5-1 with TRBJ2-2; TRBD2 agrees at 8 bases. Germline lookup yields CDR1 SGHRS and CDR2 YFSETQ. There are 15 residues in the CDR3. The CDR3 reads CASRSLAGGIGELCF. Written as DNA, the CDR3 is TGCGCCAGCAGATCGCTAGCGGGCGGTATCGGGGAGCTGTGTTTT. Together with reference TRBV5-1 and TRBJ2-2, the CDR3 gives the full variable domain: KAGVTQTPRYLIKTRGQQVTLSCSPISGHRSVSWYQQTPGQGLQFLFEYFSETQRNKGNFPGRFSGRQFSNSRSEMNVSTLELGDSALYLCASRSLAGGIGELCFGEGSRLTVL.

The V call is TRBV20-1, the J call TRBJ2-1; 7 positions match TRBD2. V trimming: 0 bases; J trimming: 2 bases; junction bases outside the gene matches: 10. Germline V lookup: CDR1 DFQATT, CDR2 SNEGSKA (reference sequence). This CDR3 has 17 amino acids. This CDR3 is CSARDRLAVGAYNEQFF. CDR3 DNA: TGCAGTGCTAGAGATCGGCTAGCGGTAGGGGCCTACAATGAGCAGTTCTTC.

The chain has TRBV10-3 and TRBJ1-6, with D hard to call. The CDR3 length is 12 residues. The germline V gene encodes CDR1 ENHRY and CDR2 SYGVKD. V gave up 3 bases and J gave up 9 bases, with 6 bases separating them. DNA for the CDR3: TGTGCCATCAGTGAATGGACTTCACCCCTCCACTTT. Residues: CAISEWTSPLHF.

In this sample, this clonotype turned up many times. V gene TRBV7-9 combines with J gene TRBJ2-1; TRBD2 aligns across 10 bases. CDR1 and CDR2 (germline): SEHNR, FQNEAQ (reference sequence). Trimming at V came to 3 bases and at J to 3 bases, leaving 11 bases not matched to a gene. The CDR3 is made up of 18 amino acids. Written as DNA, the CDR3 is TGTGCCAGCAGCTTCCGCCCTAGCGGGAGAGTGATCTACAATGAGCAGTTCTTC. Residues: CASSFRPSGRVIYNEQFF.

This clonotype was counted once. The gene calls are TRBV20-1 and TRBJ1-6; 10 bases fit TRBD1. With V trimmed by 2 bases and J by 9 bases, 7 bases remained unmatched. The CDR3 has 15 residues. Germline CDR1 and CDR2: DFQATT and SNEGSKA (reference sequence). CDR3 amino acids: CSARSGTGESSPLHF. The CDR3 nucleotides are TGCAGTGCTAGATCCGGGACAGGGGAGAGTTCACCCCTCCACTTT.

This clonotype has ten or more counts. Possible read error: a much larger clone is one base away. The V call is TRBV6-4, the J call TRBJ2-7, with 7 nucleotides matching TRBD1. Trimming cost V 8 bases and J 2 bases; bases outside gene matches: 9. Germline CDR1 is MRHNA and CDR2 is SNTAGT. The CDR3 consists of 14 residues. Written as DNA, the CDR3 is TGTGCCAGCGCTCCGGACAGGTTAGCCTACGAGCAGTACTTC. Protein product: CASAPDRLAYEQYF.

J is TRBJ1-2 and V is TRBV7-2; D is possibly TRBD1 (6 bases). Trimming took 2 bases from V and 7 from J, leaving 17 bases between them. Germline lookup yields CDR1 SGHTA and CDR2 FQGNSA. The CDR3 has 15 amino acids. The CDR3 DNA sequence: TGTGCCAGCAGCTTATTGCCCAGGGGCTATGGTGGCTACACCTTC. Its translation: CASSLLPRGYGGYTF.

This clonotype was detected many times. J is TRBJ1-2 and V is TRBV5-1, with D possibly TRBD1 on 6 matching bases. Germline V gene lookup returns CDR1 SGHRS and CDR2 YFSETQ. This CDR3 is built from 14 residues. Trimming shortened V by 4 bases and J by 6 bases, and 16 bases separated the two germline ends. CDR3 region: CASSREGGIDGYTF. CDR3 nucleotides: TGCGCCAGCAGCCGGGAGGGGGGGATCGATGGCTACACCTTC. The full variable domain, completed using reference TRBV5-1 and TRBJ1-2, is KAGVTQTPRYLIKTRGQQVTLSCSPISGHRSVSWYQQTPGQGLQFLFEYFSETQRNKGNFPGRFSGRQFSNSRSEMNVSTLELGDSALYLCASSREGGIDGYTFGSGTRLTVV.

This clonotype is medium-sized (0.01 to 0.1%). The V call is TRBV9, the J call TRBJ2-7, with 10 bases lining up with TRBD1. V shed 3 bases and J 1 base; nucleotides not matched to a gene: 7. Germline V gives CDR1 SGDLS, CDR2 YYNGEE. The length of the CDR3 is 16 residues. The CDR3 nucleotides read TGTGCCAGCAGCGCGGGTCAGGGACAGGGGTCCTACGAGCAGTACTTC. Translation gives CASSAGQGQGSYEQYF.